Below, 2 T cell receptor beta chains from the same sample are listed, as sequenced in a study of CD8+CD57+ T cells in acquired aplastic anemia. The template for TCR beta VDJ and CDR3 sequence profiling was genomic DNA. TCRdb fed the reads into MiXCR, producing one record per CDR3 protein. This table holds 110,000 or so distinct CDR3 sequences, approximately 49% found once. The specimen sequenced was sorted CD4+, CD8+, or CD8+CD57+ T cells (not recorded which) from PBMCs. These receptors originate from a human donor in good health, serving as a control.

This clonotype was seen repeatedly, ten times or more. The V call is TRBV10-3, the J call TRBJ1-1, with D uncertain. Per the germline V gene, CDR1 is ENHRY and CDR2 is SYGVKD. The CDR3 covers 13 residues. The V end lost 8 bases, the J end lost 0 bases, and 10 bases lay between the germline ends. CDR3: CAIWEGVNTEAFF. In DNA form, the CDR3 reads TGTGCCATCTGGGAGGGTGTGAACACTGAAGCTTTCTTT.

At least ten counts were recorded for this clonotype. The rearrangement joins TRBV12-3 or TRBV12-4 to TRBJ1-2, with unresolved D. CDR3 length: 12 amino acids. Trimming pared 3 bases from V and 8 bases from J, leaving 10 bases between. CDR3: CASSFSAYGYTF. The CDR3 DNA follows: TGTGCCAGCAGTTTCAGCGCCTACGGCTACACCTTC.